Listed below are T cell receptor beta chains from one sample, sequenced in a study of blood T cell repertoires in COVID-19. TCRdb's copy holds only in-frame clones and misses some; the assay was immunoSEQ multiplex PCR. Counted here are 200,000 to 300,000 clones, 70% to 90% occurring once; the ten biggest clones make up 2% to 3%. The sample taken for sequencing was PBMCs or T cells enriched from blood (not recorded which). The receptors come from a woman between 35 and 50 years old with acute COVID-19. Both conserved end residues are part of each CDR3. D genes are given only for firm matches. Some rows have no size entry. The others give once, few or many, or a class for an expanded clone.

clone_size: .; v_call: TRBV28; d_call: .; j_call: TRBJ2-1; cdr3_aa: CASSSNPSGEQFF; cdr3_nt: TGTGCCAGCAGTTCGAACCCATCCGGGGAGCAGTTCTTC
clone_size: .; v_call: TRBV7-7; d_call: .; j_call: TRBJ1-6; cdr3_aa: CASSLVEGSPLHF; cdr3_nt: TGTGCTAGCAGCTTAGTGGAGGGCTCACCCCTCCACTTT
clone_size: .; v_call: TRBV2; d_call: .; j_call: TRBJ1-6; cdr3_aa: CASSEQLPPSPLHF; cdr3_nt: TGTGCCAGCAGTGAACAACTCCCCCCTTCACCCCTCCACTTT
clone_size: few; v_call: TRBV13; d_call: .; j_call: TRBJ1-2; cdr3_aa: CASSLIDGGGYTF; cdr3_nt: TGTGCCAGCAGCTTAATCGACGGCGGGGGCTACACCTTC
clone_size: .; v_call: TRBV19; d_call: .; j_call: TRBJ1-2; cdr3_aa: CASNPGGMSGYTF; cdr3_nt: TGTGCCAGTAACCCCGGGGGGATGAGTGGCTACACCTTC
clone_size: .; v_call: TRBV23-1; d_call: TRBD1; j_call: TRBJ1-1; cdr3_aa: CASSQPIFRGQATEAFF; cdr3_nt: TGCGCCAGCAGTCAACCCATATTCAGGGGGCAGGCCACTGAAGCTTTCTTT
clone_size: .; v_call: TRBV25-1; d_call: .; j_call: TRBJ2-1; cdr3_aa: CASTPRGLVATPNEQFF; cdr3_nt: TGTGCCAGCACCCCCCGCGGTTTGGTAGCCACACCAAATGAGCAGTTCTTC
clone_size: few; v_call: TRBV6-5; d_call: .; j_call: TRBJ1-6; cdr3_aa: CASRQGDLDSPLHF; cdr3_nt: TGTGCCAGCAGACAAGGGGACTTGGATTCACCCCTCCACTTT
clone_size: .; v_call: TRBV7-9; d_call: .; j_call: TRBJ2-1; cdr3_aa: CASSLRDFSNEQFF; cdr3_nt: TGTGCCAGCAGCTTGAGGGACTTCAGCAATGAGCAGTTCTTC
clone_size: once; v_call: TRBV30; d_call: .; j_call: TRBJ2-2; cdr3_aa: CARERNTGELFF; cdr3_nt: TGTGCCCGAGAGCGGAACACCGGGGAGCTGTTTTTT
clone_size: .; v_call: TRBV5-6; d_call: TRBD1; j_call: TRBJ1-1; cdr3_aa: CASSFRTGGMNTEAFF; cdr3_nt: TGTGCCAGCAGCTTCCGGACAGGGGGGATGAACACTGAAGCTTTCTTT
clone_size: .; v_call: TRBV5-8; d_call: TRBD2; j_call: TRBJ2-2; cdr3_aa: CASSRTSGGAGGELFF; cdr3_nt: TGTGCCAGCAGCCGGACTAGCGGGGGGGCTGGCGGGGAGCTGTTTTTT
clone_size: .; v_call: TRBV6-5; d_call: TRBD1; j_call: TRBJ1-5; cdr3_aa: CASNLGQASNQPQHF; cdr3_nt: TGTGCCAGCAACCTAGGACAGGCGAGCAATCAGCCCCAGCATTTT
clone_size: .; v_call: TRBV4-2; d_call: TRBD1; j_call: TRBJ1-6; cdr3_aa: CASSQELGTGSSPLHF; cdr3_nt: TGTGCCAGCAGCCAAGAGCTTGGGACAGGAAGTTCACCCCTCCACTTT
clone_size: .; v_call: TRBV19; d_call: .; j_call: TRBJ1-2; cdr3_aa: CASSNLPAVANYGYTF; cdr3_nt: TGTGCCAGTAGTAACCTCCCCGCGGTGGCTAACTATGGCTACACCTTC
clone_size: .; v_call: TRBV19; d_call: .; j_call: TRBJ1-3; cdr3_aa: CASSADRYSGNTIYF; cdr3_nt: TGTGCCAGTAGTGCCGACAGATACTCTGGAAACACCATATATTTT
clone_size: .; v_call: TRBV29-1; d_call: TRBD2; j_call: TRBJ2-7; cdr3_aa: CSVVRLAGVYEQYF; cdr3_nt: TGCAGCGTTGTGCGACTAGCGGGGGTATACGAGCAGTACTTC
clone_size: .; v_call: TRBV4-2; d_call: .; j_call: TRBJ2-1; cdr3_aa: CASSQVRGPRGVSSYNEQFF; cdr3_nt: TGTGCCAGCAGCCAAGTAAGGGGCCCTCGAGGCGTGAGCTCCTACAATGAGCAGTTCTTC
clone_size: .; v_call: TRBV5-1; d_call: TRBD1; j_call: TRBJ2-7; cdr3_aa: CASSQDSGTASYEQYF; cdr3_nt: TGCGCCAGCAGCCAGGACTCCGGGACAGCGTCCTACGAGCAGTACTTC
clone_size: once; v_call: TRBV30; d_call: .; j_call: TRBJ2-7; cdr3_aa: CAWSVIYAEQYF; cdr3_nt: TGTGCCTGGAGTGTAATCTATGCCGAGCAGTACTTC
clone_size: once; v_call: TRBV18; d_call: TRBD1; j_call: TRBJ2-5; cdr3_aa: CASSPLPGGETQYF; cdr3_nt: TGTGCCAGCTCACCACTGCCAGGGGGAGAGACCCAGTACTTC
clone_size: .; v_call: TRBV29-1; d_call: .; j_call: TRBJ2-4; cdr3_aa: CSVEGLASRIQYF; cdr3_nt: TGCAGCGTTGAGGGGTTAGCGTCCCGAATTCAGTACTTC
clone_size: .; v_call: TRBV5-1; d_call: .; j_call: TRBJ2-1; cdr3_aa: CASSLLSGSSYNEQFF; cdr3_nt: TGCGCCAGCAGCTTACTTAGCGGAAGCTCCTACAATGAGCAGTTCTTC
clone_size: few; v_call: TRBV19; d_call: TRBD1; j_call: TRBJ1-5; cdr3_aa: CASSIPWDRAGSNQPQHF; cdr3_nt: TGTGCCAGTAGTATTCCCTGGGACAGGGCTGGGAGCAATCAGCCCCAGCATTTT
clone_size: .; v_call: TRBV3-1/TRBV3-2; d_call: TRBD1; j_call: TRBJ1-6; cdr3_aa: CASRPDRENSPLHF; cdr3_nt: TGTGCCAGCAGACCGGACAGGGAGAATTCACCCCTCCACTTT
clone_size: .; v_call: TRBV9; d_call: .; j_call: TRBJ2-1; cdr3_aa: CASSSMTSSYNEQFF; cdr3_nt: TGTGCCAGCAGCTCCATGACTAGCTCCTACAATGAGCAGTTCTTC
clone_size: once; v_call: TRBV19; d_call: TRBD1; j_call: TRBJ2-3; cdr3_aa: CASSANKGASTDTQYF; cdr3_nt: TGTGCCAGTAGTGCAAATAAGGGGGCTAGCACAGATACGCAGTATTTT
clone_size: few; v_call: TRBV29-1; d_call: .; j_call: TRBJ1-2; cdr3_aa: CSVETRGGSGYGYTF; cdr3_nt: TGCAGCGTTGAAACGCGGGGGGGGTCTGGCTATGGCTACACCTTC
clone_size: .; v_call: TRBV6-1; d_call: .; j_call: TRBJ1-1; cdr3_aa: CASSEVLNTEAFF; cdr3_nt: TGTGCCAGCAGTGAAGTATTGAACACTGAAGCTTTCTTT
clone_size: .; v_call: TRBV27; d_call: .; j_call: TRBJ1-4; cdr3_aa: CASSLMGAANEKLFF; cdr3_nt: TGTGCCAGCAGTTTAATGGGAGCAGCTAATGAAAAACTGTTTTTT
clone_size: .; v_call: TRBV6-5; d_call: .; j_call: TRBJ1-2; cdr3_aa: CASRQAQGSGYTF; cdr3_nt: TGTGCCAGCAGGCAAGCACAGGGATCTGGCTACACCTTC
clone_size: .; v_call: TRBV6-2/TRBV6-3; d_call: TRBD1; j_call: TRBJ1-2; cdr3_aa: CASSTDRGPGYGYTF; cdr3_nt: TGTGCCAGCAGTACGGACAGGGGGCCGGGCTATGGCTACACCTTC
clone_size: .; v_call: TRBV6-2/TRBV6-3; d_call: TRBD2; j_call: TRBJ2-1; cdr3_aa: CASSYSLLAAHGDNEQFF; cdr3_nt: TGTGCCAGCAGTTACTCGCTACTAGCGGCCCATGGAGACAATGAGCAGTTCTTC
clone_size: few; v_call: TRBV5-8; d_call: .; j_call: TRBJ1-5; cdr3_aa: CASSRNGGSNQPQHF; cdr3_nt: TGTGCCAGCAGCCGAAATGGAGGTAGCAATCAGCCCCAGCATTTT
clone_size: .; v_call: TRBV24-1; d_call: .; j_call: TRBJ2-6; cdr3_aa: CATPPQGSGANVLTF; cdr3_nt: TGTGCCACCCCCCCTCAGGGTTCTGGGGCCAACGTCCTGACTTTC
clone_size: once; v_call: TRBV5-1; d_call: TRBD2; j_call: TRBJ2-3; cdr3_aa: CASSAGTSGLEQYF; cdr3_nt: TGCGCCAGCAGTGCCGGGACTAGCGGACTGGAGCAGTATTTT
clone_size: .; v_call: TRBV6-2/TRBV6-3; d_call: TRBD1; j_call: TRBJ1-2; cdr3_aa: CASSHPADRGRNGYTF; cdr3_nt: TGTGCCAGCAGCCATCCGGCTGACAGGGGAAGGAATGGCTACACCTTC
clone_size: once; v_call: TRBV10-3; d_call: .; j_call: TRBJ1-3; cdr3_aa: CAIRKEGSSGNTIYF; cdr3_nt: TGTGCCATCAGAAAGGAGGGGAGCTCTGGAAACACCATATATTTT
clone_size: .; v_call: TRBV7-2; d_call: .; j_call: TRBJ1-2; cdr3_aa: CASSFDRVPRYGYTF; cdr3_nt: TGTGCCAGCAGCTTTGACCGGGTCCCACGCTATGGCTACACCTTC
clone_size: .; v_call: TRBV2; d_call: TRBD1; j_call: TRBJ1-3; cdr3_aa: CASKTGVGNTIYF; cdr3_nt: TGTGCCAGCAAGACAGGGGTTGGAAACACCATATATTTT
clone_size: .; v_call: TRBV13; d_call: .; j_call: TRBJ2-1; cdr3_aa: CASSNSRSYNEQFF; cdr3_nt: TGTGCCAGCAGTAACAGCCGCTCCTACAATGAGCAGTTCTTC
clone_size: .; v_call: TRBV4-1; d_call: TRBD1; j_call: TRBJ1-2; cdr3_aa: CASSQGDSEGYGYTF; cdr3_nt: TGCGCCAGCAGCCAAGGGGACAGCGAGGGCTATGGCTACACCTTC
clone_size: .; v_call: TRBV5-1; d_call: TRBD1; j_call: TRBJ2-7; cdr3_aa: CASSLEGQAGEQYF; cdr3_nt: TGCGCCAGCAGCTTGGAAGGACAGGCGGGCGAGCAGTACTTC
clone_size: .; v_call: TRBV19; d_call: TRBD2; j_call: TRBJ2-5; cdr3_aa: CASWGLGETQYF; cdr3_nt: TGTGCCAGCTGGGGACTAGGAGAGACCCAGTACTTC
clone_size: .; v_call: TRBV11-2; d_call: .; j_call: TRBJ2-1; cdr3_aa: CASSLGGARRLNEQFF; cdr3_nt: TGTGCCAGCAGCTTAGGTGGAGCGCGACGACTCAATGAGCAGTTCTTC
clone_size: .; v_call: TRBV7-9; d_call: .; j_call: TRBJ2-3; cdr3_aa: CASSLRAEWDTQYF; cdr3_nt: TGTGCCAGCAGCTTACGAGCGGAGTGGGATACGCAGTATTTT
clone_size: .; v_call: TRBV2; d_call: TRBD1; j_call: TRBJ1-2; cdr3_aa: CASRLQGAGYGYTF; cdr3_nt: TGTGCCAGCAGGCTGCAGGGGGCCGGCTATGGCTACACCTTC
clone_size: .; v_call: TRBV4-3; d_call: TRBD2; j_call: TRBJ2-5; cdr3_aa: CASSQGRDYQETQYF; cdr3_nt: TGCGCCAGCAGCCAAGGGAGGGACTATCAAGAGACCCAGTACTTC
clone_size: once; v_call: TRBV6-1; d_call: .; j_call: TRBJ2-1; cdr3_aa: CASSEGQTYYNEQFF; cdr3_nt: TGTGCCAGCAGTGAGGGGCAGACCTACTACAATGAGCAGTTCTTC
clone_size: .; v_call: TRBV9; d_call: TRBD2; j_call: TRBJ2-3; cdr3_aa: CASSVEVAGGGDTQYF; cdr3_nt: TGTGCCAGCAGCGTAGAGGTAGCGGGAGGGGGAGATACGCAGTATTTT
clone_size: .; v_call: TRBV10-3; d_call: TRBD1; j_call: TRBJ2-7; cdr3_aa: CAIRVTGAGYEQYF; cdr3_nt: TGTGCCATCAGGGTGACAGGGGCGGGCTACGAGCAGTACTTC
clone_size: .; v_call: TRBV5-1; d_call: .; j_call: TRBJ2-3; cdr3_aa: CASSLEGRTTSTDTQYF; cdr3_nt: TGCGCCAGCAGCTTGGAAGGCAGAACGACTAGCACAGATACGCAGTATTTT
clone_size: .; v_call: TRBV4-2; d_call: TRBD2; j_call: TRBJ2-1; cdr3_aa: CASSQEAIAGDPYNEQFF; cdr3_nt: TGTGCCAGCAGCCAAGAGGCAATAGCGGGGGACCCCTACAATGAGCAGTTCTTC
clone_size: .; v_call: TRBV2; d_call: .; j_call: TRBJ2-1; cdr3_aa: CASSATSSSYNEQFF; cdr3_nt: TGTGCCAGCAGTGCAACTAGCAGCTCCTACAATGAGCAGTTCTTC
clone_size: .; v_call: TRBV7-9; d_call: .; j_call: TRBJ1-2; cdr3_aa: CASSLGPYGYTF; cdr3_nt: TGTGCCAGCAGCCTGGGGCCCTATGGCTACACCTTC
clone_size: .; v_call: TRBV9; d_call: TRBD2; j_call: TRBJ2-1; cdr3_aa: CASSVRLAVSYNEQFF; cdr3_nt: TGTGCCAGCAGCGTCCGACTAGCGGTTTCCTACAATGAGCAGTTCTTC
clone_size: few; v_call: TRBV7-2; d_call: TRBD2; j_call: TRBJ2-3; cdr3_aa: CASSLGSGGAGTQYF; cdr3_nt: TGTGCCAGCAGCTTGGGAAGCGGGGGGGCCGGAACGCAGTATTTT
clone_size: .; v_call: TRBV19; d_call: .; j_call: TRBJ1-5; cdr3_aa: CASLHSTGTGNQPQHF; cdr3_nt: TGTGCCAGTCTGCATTCCACCGGGACTGGGAATCAGCCCCAGCATTTT
clone_size: .; v_call: TRBV6-1; d_call: TRBD2; j_call: TRBJ2-1; cdr3_aa: CASSVAGGYNEQFF; cdr3_nt: TGTGCCAGCAGTGTAGCGGGAGGGTACAATGAGCAGTTCTTC
clone_size: .; v_call: TRBV27; d_call: .; j_call: TRBJ1-1; cdr3_aa: CATWRGMNTEAFF; cdr3_nt: TGTGCCACCTGGCGGGGGATGAACACTGAAGCTTTCTTT